Each of the 26 T cell receptor beta chains below was sequenced from the same sample in a study of radiotherapy plus CTLA-4 blockade in lung cancer. Produced via immunoSEQ multiplex PCR; TCRdb's table is partial and in-frame only. The sample shows tens of thousands of clones, roughly 80% of them seen only once. The sequenced sample was peripheral blood, obtained from a patient treated with radiotherapy plus ipilimumab. The receptors stem from a human donor with non-small cell lung cancer who had a complete response to radiotherapy plus ipilimumab.

CDR3 protein: CAWSAPRGGGTGELFF. CDR3 bases: TGTGCCTGGAGTGCGCCGCGGGGGGGCGGCACCGGGGAGCTGTTTTTT. The gene calls are TRBV30 and TRBJ2-2, with TRBD2 matching over 9 bases. Germline CDR1 and CDR2: GTSNPN and SVGIG (reference sequence). This CDR3 region has 16 residues. With V trimmed by 1 base and J by 4 bases, 7 bases remained unmatched.

The chain employs TRBV30 and TRBJ2-1; the match to TRBD2 covers 8 bases. The CDR3 spans 14 residues. Per the germline V gene, CDR1 is GTSNPN and CDR2 is SVGIG (reference sequence). V lost 5 bases, J lost 2 bases, and 5 bases stayed unmatched. The CDR3 sequence is CAWAISGAYNEQFF. CDR3 sequence (DNA): TGTGCCTGGGCGATTAGCGGGGCCTACAATGAGCAGTTCTTC. The variable domain in full, with the rest retrieved from reference TRBV30 and TRBJ2-1, is SQTIHQWPATLVQPVGSPLSLECTVEGTSNPNLYWYRQAAGRGLQLLFYSVGIGQISSEVPQNLSASRPQDRQFILSSKKLLLSDSGFYLCAWAISGAYNEQFFGPGTRLTVL.

J is TRBJ1-1 and V is TRBV19, with TRBD1 identical over 9 bases. After removal of 3 bases from V and 4 bases from J, the junction contained 12 bases not matched to a gene. Germline CDR1 LNHDA, CDR2 SQIVND (reference sequence). The CDR3 spans 17 residues. The CDR3 loop is CASSMAGTGFGGTEAFF. The CDR3 bases are TGTGCCAGTAGTATGGCAGGGACAGGGTTTGGGGGCACTGAAGCTTTCTTT. The variable domain in full, completed from reference TRBV19 and TRBJ1-1, reads DGGITQSPKYLFRKEGQNVTLSCEQNLNHDAMYWYRQDPGQGLRLIYYSQIVNDFQKGDIAEGYSVSREKKESFPLTVTSAQKNPTAFYLCASSMAGTGFGGTEAFFGQGTRLTVV.

The chain has TRBV18 and TRBJ2-7, with TRBD2 matching over 8 bases. CDR1 and CDR2 from the germline V gene are KGHSH and LQKENI. The V segment lost 4 bases and the J segment 7 bases; nucleotides outside the gene matches: 6. The CDR3 has 13 amino acids. CDR3 residues: CASSHREGWEQYV. Written as DNA, the CDR3 is TGTGCCAGCTCACATCGGGAGGGCTGGGAGCAGTACGTC.

This clone came up once. V is TRBV30 and J is TRBJ1-2; no reliable D call. The CDR3 runs to 13 residues. Trimming pared 0 bases from V and 8 bases from J, leaving 13 bases between. From germline, CDR1 is GTSNPN and CDR2 SVGIG (reference sequence). The CDR3 sequence is CAWSVAGGGGYTF. CDR3 coding DNA: TGTGCCTGGAGTGTGGCAGGAGGCGGCGGCTACACCTTC.

For the CDR3, the DNA is TGTGCCAGTAGTCGGTACATTTCCTACGAGCAGTACTTC. Protein: CASSRYISYEQYF. The chain is built from TRBV19 and TRBJ2-7, with unresolved D. This CDR3 has 13 residues. Germline lookup yields CDR1 LNHDA and CDR2 SQIVND (reference sequence). Trimming removed 5 bases from V and 1 base from J, with 9 bases in between.

The chain carries TRBV10-3 and TRBJ2-7; 8 bases fit TRBD1. Germline CDR1 ENHRY, CDR2 SYGVKD. This CDR3 comprises 13 residues. V lost 6 bases to trimming and J lost 1 base; unmatched junction nucleotides: 2. Here the CDR3 reads CAISRQGSYEQYV. DNA of the CDR3: TGTGCCATCAGCAGACAGGGGTCCTACGAGCAGTACGTC.

This clone occurred a few times. J is TRBJ1-5 and V is TRBV6-4; D is uncertain. The germline V and J ends were trimmed by 5 bases and 3 bases, with 8 bases remaining between them. There are 13 residues in the CDR3. Per the germline V gene, CDR1 is MRHNA and CDR2 is SNTAGT. The chain's CDR3 is CASSPSLNQPQHF. The CDR3 bases are TGTGCCAGCAGTCCCAGCCTCAATCAGCCCCAGCATTTT.

Written as DNA, the CDR3 is TGTGCCAGCAGTGGGGGACAGGGAAGCAATCAGCCCCAGCATTTT. Amino acid sequence: CASSGGQGSNQPQHF. The V call is TRBV28, the J call TRBJ1-5; 9 bases line up with TRBD1. The V gene end was trimmed by 5 bases and the J gene end by 1 base; junction bases not matched to a gene: 3. The CDR3 has 15 residues. Germline assignment: CDR1 MDHEN and CDR2 SYDVKM.

The J gene is TRBJ1-4, the V gene TRBV4-1; D is perhaps TRBD1 (5 bases). Trimming cost V 3 bases and J 8 bases, with 19 bases left between them. Germline lookup yields CDR1 MGHRA and CDR2 YSYEKL. The CDR3 consists of 16 residues. The CDR3 DNA follows: TGCGCCAGCAGCCAGGACCTGAGGGGTTTGCAGGAAAAACTGTTTTTT. The encoded protein is CASSQDLRGLQEKLFF.

This clone was found a few times. J is TRBJ2-1 and V is TRBV2, with a possible D match to TRBD1 (6 bases). The CDR3 sequence is 16 residues long. Germline V gene sequence: CDR1 SNHLY, CDR2 FYNNEI. The V gene lost 6 bases and the J gene lost 2 bases, with 17 bases spanning the gap. The CDR3 DNA follows: TGTGCCAGCAGGAGTAGGCAGGGGAGCGCCTACAATGAGCAGTTCTTC. This translates into CASRSRQGSAYNEQFF.

This chain connects TRBV30 to TRBJ2-7; D assignment may be TRBD1 or TRBD2 (5 bases each). Germline V gene data show CDR1 as GTSNPN and CDR2 as SVGIG (reference sequence). The V end lost 0 bases, the J end lost 6 bases, and 15 bases lay between the germline ends. The CDR3 has 14 residues. The CDR3 nucleotides are TGTGCCTGGAGTGTAGCGGCAGGGATACGCGAGCAGTACTTC. It encodes CAWSVAAGIREQYF.

The genes are TRBV5-6 and TRBJ1-1; D gene ambiguous. From germline, CDR1 is SGHDT and CDR2 YYEEEE. This CDR3 has 13 amino acids. V was cut by 3 bases and J by 5 bases, with 11 bases left in between. The CDR3: CASSYEGRTEAFF. The CDR3 DNA follows: TGTGCCAGCAGCTACGAAGGGAGAACTGAAGCTTTCTTT.

The chain is built from TRBV4-1 and TRBJ1-4, with D uncertain. V lost 3 bases and J lost 6, with 8 bases in between. Germline V gene sequence: CDR1 MGHRA, CDR2 YSYEKL. The CDR3 has 13 amino acids. CDR3 in amino acids: CASSHTAYEKLFF. CDR3 bases: TGCGCCAGCAGCCACACAGCTTATGAAAAACTGTTTTTT.

The chain couples TRBV6-1 to TRBJ1-2, with unresolved D. The CDR3 has 13 residues. Germline V gene lookup returns CDR1 MNHNS and CDR2 SASEGT. Trimming left V 7 bases short and J 4 bases short, with 13 bases between. For the CDR3, the DNA is TGTGCCAGCACGAAACTCGTGGGCTATGGCTACACCTTC. It yields the protein CASTKLVGYGYTF.

The rearrangement uses TRBV19 and TRBJ2-2, with 9 nucleotides matching TRBD1. Germline V gene data show CDR1 as LNHDA and CDR2 as SQIVND (reference sequence). V dropped 7 bases and J dropped 4; count of bases not matched to a gene: 7. CDR3 length: 15 residues. The DNA of the CDR3 is TGTGCCAGTAAGAACAGGGGGCCGACCACCGGGGAGCTGTTTTTT. Amino acids: CASKNRGPTTGELFF.

J is TRBJ1-2 and V is TRBV4-3, with D unresolved. This CDR3 spans 15 amino acids. Looked up from germline, CDR1 is LGHNA and CDR2 is YSLEER. V gave up 3 bases and J gave up 2 bases, with 13 bases separating them. CDR3 sequence: CASSHLPGSNYGYTF. The CDR3 DNA reads TGCGCCAGCAGCCACCTTCCGGGCTCGAACTATGGCTACACCTTC.

The chain combines TRBV5-4 with TRBJ1-1, with D perhaps TRBD1 (6 bases). Germline-derived CDR1 and CDR2 are SGHNT and YYREEE (reference sequence). The CDR3 has 15 residues. With 4 bases removed from V and 0 bases from J, the gap between germline ends came to 13 bases. In DNA, the CDR3 is TGTGCCAGCAGCGGTGGACAGTCCATGAACACTGAAGCTTTCTTT. It specifies CASSGGQSMNTEAFF.

V is TRBV25-1 and J is TRBJ1-1; 8 bases align to TRBD1. The CDR3 covers 12 residues. Germline V gene lookup returns CDR1 MGHDK and CDR2 SYGVNS. V trimming: 5 bases; J trimming: 6 bases; junction bases outside the gene matches: 2. The CDR3 protein is CASSIQGAEAFF. DNA for the CDR3: TGTGCCAGCAGTATACAGGGGGCTGAAGCTTTCTTT.

The CDR3 here is CASSQDRAPGPYNEQFF. Written as DNA, the CDR3 is TGCGCCAGCAGCCAAGATCGGGCCCCGGGGCCCTACAATGAGCAGTTCTTC. V usage is TRBV4-3 and J usage is TRBJ2-1, with D perhaps TRBD1 or TRBD2 (5 bases each). The CDR3 extends over 17 amino acids. CDR1 is LGHNA, CDR2 YSLEER, per germline. V lost 0 bases and J lost 2, with 14 bases in between.

The chain couples TRBV9 to TRBJ2-1; no clear D. Deletions cut 0 bases from V and 0 bases from J, with 4 bases between. The CDR3 extends over 14 amino acids. The germline gives CDR1 SGDLS, CDR2 YYNGEE. This CDR3 is CASSVEPSYNEQFF. The CDR3 bases are TGTGCCAGCAGCGTAGAACCCTCCTACAATGAGCAGTTCTTC.

This sequence joins TRBV7-2 and TRBJ2-5, with 12 bases identical to TRBD2. V lost 1 base and J lost 1; bases outside the gene matches: 4. Germline V lookup: CDR1 SGHTA, CDR2 FQGNSA. This CDR3 is 17 amino acids long. CDR3 region: CASSLDLLAGGQETQYF. Here the CDR3 DNA reads TGTGCCAGCAGCTTAGATTTACTAGCGGGAGGCCAAGAGACCCAGTACTTC.

The chain employs TRBV30 and TRBJ2-1, with 10 bases identical to TRBD1. This CDR3 comprises 15 residues. V was clipped by 3 bases and J by 7 bases; unmatched bases: 9. Germline V lookup: CDR1 GTSNPN, CDR2 SVGIG (reference sequence). CDR3 coding DNA: TGTGCCTGGAGAGGACAGGGGGTATGGTTGAATGAGCAGTTCTTC. Its translation is CAWRGQGVWLNEQFF.

The chain recombines TRBV11-3 with TRBJ1-1, with D maybe TRBD1 (5 bases). This CDR3 spans 18 amino acids. Germline assignment: CDR1 SGHNT and CDR2 YENEEA. Trimming pared 4 bases from V and 0 bases from J, leaving 21 bases between. The CDR3 loop reads CASSSQGRGRTLNTEAFF. The CDR3 coding sequence is TGTGCCAGCAGCTCCCAAGGGCGGGGGAGAACCCTGAACACTGAAGCTTTCTTT.

This clone was detected only a few times. The gene calls are TRBV10-3 and TRBJ2-1, with TRBD2 matching over 12 bases. Germline lookup yields CDR1 ENHRY and CDR2 SYGVKD. This CDR3 is built from 15 residues. V trimming: 4 bases; J trimming: 7 bases; junction bases outside the gene matches: 5. The CDR3 coding sequence is TGTGCCATCAGTGGACTAGCGGGAGAAGGGAATGAGCAGTTCTTC. Translation: CAISGLAGEGNEQFF.

The rearrangement joins TRBV6-4 to TRBJ2-2; no reliable D call. V lost 6 bases and J 0 bases, leaving 8 bases between the germline ends. The CDR3 runs 14 residues. The germline V gene has CDR1 MRHNA and CDR2 SNTAGT. The CDR3 nucleotides are TGTGCCAGCAGAATGGAGACGAACACCGGGGAGCTGTTTTTT. As protein: CASRMETNTGELFF.